Described below is a single TCR beta chain sequence and its context. This entry belongs to a study of OX40 agonist ivuxolimab in advanced cancers. At the level of the study: Past anti-PD-1, anti-PD-L1 or anti-CTLA-4 therapy was accepted, and roughly 42% had received some. Patients achieving partial responses numbered three: one hepatocellular carcinoma case and two cutaneous melanoma cases.

The CDR3 sequence is 14 residues long. V lost 1 base, J lost 3 bases, and 7 bases lay in between. Germline CDR1 is SGHTA and CDR2 is FQGNSA. Clones were sequenced by immunoSEQ multiplex PCR, and TCRdb holds only the in-frame ones, with some missing. The data contain roughly 65,000 clones, roughly 89% of them singletons. The clonotype was recovered from an adult with an advanced solid tumor such as melanoma, head and neck, liver or kidney cancer. The chain uses TRBV7-2 and TRBJ2-1, with D possibly matching TRBD2 (6 bases). The input for sequencing was CD4+ or CD8+ T cells sorted from blood, taken in a trial of the OX40 agonist ivuxolimab. In nucleotides, the CDR3 is TGTGCCAGCAGCTTAGAGGGACTCTACAATGAGCAGTTCTTC. Encoded protein: CASSLEGLYNEQFF.